This T cell receptor beta chain appears in the sequencing data of a study of cytomegalovirus exposure and HLA in healthy donors (dated by TCRdb to the late 2010s). With regard to the full study: An earlier analysis of approximately 550 of the donors reported 276 Gb of sequence data and around 120 million unique TCR beta sequences from 150 million to 200 million T cells. Typing coverage varied by locus: about 629-630 donors for A, B, C, DRB1 and DQB1; roughly 520 for DQA1; around 570 for DPA1; about 450 for DPB1. The study profiled the T cell repertoires of around 700 subjects by immunosequencing and related them to cytomegalovirus serostatus. The study aimed to test whether signatures of past pathogen exposure could be identified by cataloging public T cell receptors. To predict cytomegalovirus infection status, the study brought together high-throughput TCR immunosequencing, statistical association of individual TCRs with disease status, and machine learning. The genetic ancestry cluster associated with self-reported Caucasian donors included about 84% of the 398 genotyped donors. All discovery cohort repertoires had been generated using a single sequencing platform. Genome-wide SNP genotypes for about 55% of the roughly 670 donors were used in a later genetic analysis, which treated that subset as a discovery cohort. Donor age, sex, ethnicity and CMV serostatus were collected together with the repertoire data. To study patterns of TCR occurrence, a later analysis re-analyzed previously published TCR beta repertoires from around 700 donors and added high-resolution HLA genotyping. Rather than using new phenotypic data, the later analysis identified candidate immune exposures from TCR beta sequences and from how often those sequences occurred across donors. Across around 400 genotyped donors of the cohort, an average of roughly 250,000 unique TCR beta nucleotide sequences per donor were sequenced, and about a sixth of those sequences were non-productive. An earlier analysis of around 540 of the donors applied high-throughput TCR beta sequencing to assess whether each TCR beta V gene segment acted as functional or pseudogenic. A few DR-DQ haplotypes were treated as single units for association and clustering because of strong linkage in the cohort. An early release that covered some 640 HLA-typed donors contained approximately 300 gigabases of sequencing data and approximately 85 million unique TCR sequences. Both class I and class II loci were covered by HLA typing, at four-digit resolution. In addition to the first cohort of about 650 subjects, a separate validation cohort of 120 different subjects was used.

Including cysteine and phenylalanine, the CDR3 has 12 amino acids. The sequence is cut down to CDR3 DNA, 36 bases in frame from base 1. As encoded in the germline V gene (reference sequence), CDR1 is LNHDA while CDR2 is SQIVND. A distance of 9 bases separates the germline ends of V and J, which lose 9 bases and 1 base respectively. The cohort comprised approximately 700 healthy bone marrow donors. Cohort members were all nominally healthy when sampled, although unrecorded immune exposures were likely present. The donor was CMV seropositive and belonged to the group of 250 to 300 seropositive cohort members. A peripheral blood sample was provided by each donor, and peripheral blood mononuclear cells were used for TCR beta sequencing. The Qiagen DNeasy Blood Extraction Kit was used to extract genomic DNA from the blood cell samples. Libraries were constructed by the immunoSEQ multiplex PCR assay. A mixture of 60 forward primers for TCR Vbeta segments and 13 reverse primers for TCR Jbeta segments was used in the multiplex PCR. The CDR3 region of rearranged TCR beta genes was amplified from genomic DNA by a multiplex PCR assay. The Illumina HiSeq System was used to sequence the amplified TCR beta libraries as 87-base-pair reads. Per the original workflow: In a later analysis, tens of millions of unique TCR beta chains were counted across the 500 to 850 repertoires, and roughly 11 million of these chains were shared by at least two donors. Raw reads were error-corrected and collapsed into unique sequences by a nearest-neighbor algorithm in which closely related sequences were merged to remove PCR and sequencing errors. CDR3 sequences were aligned to IMGT reference sequences to assign V, D and J gene segments. For a sequence to be retained, a match of at least six nucleotides to both a V gene segment and a J gene segment was required. Rearrangements were classified as productive when the CDR3 lacked stop codons and remained in frame with V and J, and all other rearrangements were classified as non-productive. CDR3 was defined according to IMGT convention as the region running from the second conserved V-encoded cysteine to the conserved J-encoded phenylalanine. Sequences without an unambiguous match to a single V gene segment were excluded from the earlier analysis of 500 to 700 of the donors. In an earlier analysis of several hundred of the donors, a V segment was called functional when productive rearrangements were above 56.7%, and segregating when the standard deviation between donors exceeded 5%. A statistical classification framework was built for diagnosing cytomegalovirus status from the catalog of TCR beta chain sequences. V and J gene assignment, in a later analysis, came from comparing TCR nucleotide sequences with IMGT/GENE-DB human TR gene sequences. In a later analysis, CDR3 sequences and most-parsimonious VDJ recombination scenarios were assigned using the TCRdist pipeline. In a later analysis, each TCR beta chain was defined by its CDR3 amino acid sequence together with its V-gene family, and reads lacking a unique V-gene family were excluded. As a way to deal with suspected cross-contamination and a sequencing artifact, a later analysis dropped more than 500 nucleotide sequences that were highly shared and had low generation probability. In a later analysis, a clonal expansion index for each public chain was calculated from normalized within-repertoire ranks of inferred template counts. A later analysis computed generation probabilities with a VDJ recombination model fitted to out-of-frame rearrangements, and checked the results against IGoR. In a later analysis, hypergeometric tests were used to score TCR-TCR, TCR-HLA and TCR-CMV co-occurrence, with a repertoire-size bias correction applied to TCR pairs. A later analysis estimated false discovery rates by permuting HLA or CMV assignments 20 times. In a later analysis, co-occurring TCRs were grouped using DBSCAN, with TCRdist sequence similarity added in when clustering inside HLA-allele-positive subsets. For co-occurrence clustering, repertoires with fewer than 30,000 or more than 120,000 public chains were excluded, along with roughly five repertoires with anomalous nucleotide sharing. Not all clones reach the TCRdb copy of this immuneACCESS table, which keeps in-frame sequences only. Checked studies attribute under half of the gap to unresolved V genes and leave the rest unexplained. That table supplies the V and J calls and clone size; D and trimming were determined from the DNA. The sample contains roughly 90,000 clones, 74% of them found a single time. Clones ranked in the top ten supply under 25% of the sample.

Study-wide conclusions, independent of this receptor: According to a later genetic analysis, donors in an Asian-associated ancestry cluster had fewer N-insertions in productive TCRs than the approximately 630-donor mean. Broadly in line with IMGT annotations, most TCR beta V segments showed up in productive rearrangements about 87% or about 30% of the time in an earlier analysis of several hundred of the donors. Because counts were too low, 15 to 20 rarely observed V segments, including chromosome 9 orphons, were excluded from the earlier analysis of 500 to 700 of the donors. A further reported finding was that TCR beta sequences accurately predicted the HLA-A and HLA-B alleles for most subjects in the first cohort. The classifier was reported to diagnose cytomegalovirus status with high specificity and sensitivity in both the original cohort and the validation cohort. Some IMGT-functional V segments, including TRBV6-2 and TRBV6-3, could not be told apart with the 87-base-pair reads, so those segments were excluded. The study gave a list of around 170 TCR beta chains associated with cytomegalovirus. Linkage disequilibrium might explain the correlated functional status among segregating V segments, but an unknown experimental factor could not be ruled out. According to a later analysis, TCR association rates differed among HLA loci, with DRB1 alleles showing the most associated TCRs and HLA-C alleles showing the fewest. An association between a missense DCLRE1C variant and V-gene and J-gene trimming of TCR beta chains was found in a later genetic analysis and replicated in an independent cohort. The sequencing pipeline was judged likely to have produced a cluster of highly shared sequence variants as a technical artifact. Only TCR beta chains were sequenced in this cohort, and the absence of alpha or paired-chain data limited detectable features. The authors suggested that the approach could potentially be extended to other disease states and immunological phenotypes. In a later analysis, most CMV-associated TCR beta chains were found to appear HLA-restricted, with HLA associations seemingly driven largely by CMV exposure. Because HLA typing was missing for some donors at each locus, association tests included only the typed subset. Most TCR sequences were observed very rarely across donors, whereas some public TCRs were present in many individuals. Several of the top co-occurrence clusters appeared to be linked to parvovirus B19, influenza, CMV and Epstein-Barr virus, according to a later analysis. A later analysis found that HLA-associated TCR beta chains were more clonally expanded and had lower generation probabilities than equally common non-associated chains. In a later analysis, around 15,000 TCR beta sequences were associated with specific HLA alleles at a false discovery rate of 0.05. Sequencing depth was assumed to be roughly uniform across donors in the presence/absence analyses, though that assumption may not hold. Three of the identified cytomegalovirus-associated TCR beta chains were confirmed in vitro to be specific for cytomegalovirus antigens. When HLA alleles, especially DR and DQ, strongly co-occurred, attributing TCR associations to individual alleles was difficult. Immune exposure information for the cohort was limited to CMV serostatus.

Of note for this clone: The antigen it binds to is not known. No quality values exist for individual bases; no much larger clone is one base distant.

The sample consisted of PBMCs. The chain is assembled from TRBV19 and TRBJ1-1, with no confident D gene call. The source of this sequence is a man aged 30 to 45 in good health and CMV-seropositive. CDR3 reads: CASRNPNTEAFF. The nucleotide sequence reads as follows: TGTGCCAGCAGGAATCCGAACACTGAAGCTTTCTTT.